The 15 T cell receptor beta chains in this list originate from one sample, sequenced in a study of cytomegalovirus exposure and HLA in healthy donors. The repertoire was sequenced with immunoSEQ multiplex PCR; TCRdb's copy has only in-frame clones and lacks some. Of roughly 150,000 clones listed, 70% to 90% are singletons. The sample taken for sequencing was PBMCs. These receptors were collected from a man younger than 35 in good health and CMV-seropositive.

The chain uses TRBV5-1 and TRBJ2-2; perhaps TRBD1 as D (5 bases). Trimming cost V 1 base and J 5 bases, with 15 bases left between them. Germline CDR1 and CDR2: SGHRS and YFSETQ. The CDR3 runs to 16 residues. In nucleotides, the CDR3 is TGCGCCAGCAGCTTGAGATCGTGGGGCCCGACCGGGGAGCTGTTTTTT. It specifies CASSLRSWGPTGELFF.

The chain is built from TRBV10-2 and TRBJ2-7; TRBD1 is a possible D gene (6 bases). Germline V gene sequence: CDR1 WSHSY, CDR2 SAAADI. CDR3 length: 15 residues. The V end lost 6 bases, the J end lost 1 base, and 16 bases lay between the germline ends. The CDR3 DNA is TGCGCCAGCAGGATGGGGGCTACAACATCCTACGAGCAGTACTTC. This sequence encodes CASRMGATTSYEQYF.

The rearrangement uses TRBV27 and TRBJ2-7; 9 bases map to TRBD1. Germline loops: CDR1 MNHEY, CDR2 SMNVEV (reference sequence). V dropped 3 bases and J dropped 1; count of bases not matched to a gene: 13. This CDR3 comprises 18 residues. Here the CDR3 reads CASSLRPPGTGLSYEQYF. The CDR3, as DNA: TGTGCCAGCAGTTTGAGACCACCCGGGACAGGGTTATCCTACGAGCAGTACTTC.

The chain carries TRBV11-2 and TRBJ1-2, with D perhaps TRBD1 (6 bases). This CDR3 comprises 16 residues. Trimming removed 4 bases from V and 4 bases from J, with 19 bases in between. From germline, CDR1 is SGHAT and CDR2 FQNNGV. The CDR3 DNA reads TGTGCCAGCAGCTCCCGAACAGGGTTTGAGGGCTATGGCTACACCTTC. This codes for CASSSRTGFEGYGYTF.

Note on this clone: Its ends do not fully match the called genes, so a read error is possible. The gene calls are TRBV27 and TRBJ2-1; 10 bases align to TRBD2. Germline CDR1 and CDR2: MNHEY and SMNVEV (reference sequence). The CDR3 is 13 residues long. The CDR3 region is CASSLSGLAGVIF. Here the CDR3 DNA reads TGTGCCAGCAGTTTATCGGGGCTAGCGGGAGTAATCTTC.

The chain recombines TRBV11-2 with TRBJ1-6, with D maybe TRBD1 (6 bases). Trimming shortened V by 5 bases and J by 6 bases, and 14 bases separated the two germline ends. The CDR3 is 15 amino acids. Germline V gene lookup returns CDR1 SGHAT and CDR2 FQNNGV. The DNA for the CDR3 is TGTGCCAGCAGCGGGAGGGGGGGCCGTAATTCACCCCTCCACTTT. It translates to CASSGRGGRNSPLHF.

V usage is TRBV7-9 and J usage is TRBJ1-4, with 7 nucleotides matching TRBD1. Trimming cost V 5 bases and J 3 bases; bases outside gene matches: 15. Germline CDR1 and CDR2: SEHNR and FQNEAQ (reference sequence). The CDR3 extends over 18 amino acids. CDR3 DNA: TGTGCCAGCAGCCGTTCTACCCTGGACAGGTCTTCTAATGAAAAACTGTTTTTT. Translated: CASSRSTLDRSSNEKLFF.

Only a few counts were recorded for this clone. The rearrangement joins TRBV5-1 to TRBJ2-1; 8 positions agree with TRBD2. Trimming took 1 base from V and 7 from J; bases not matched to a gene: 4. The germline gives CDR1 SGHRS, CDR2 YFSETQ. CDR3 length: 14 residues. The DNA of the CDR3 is TGCGCCAGCAGCTTGACGGGAGGGATGAATGAGCAGTTCTTC. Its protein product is CASSLTGGMNEQFF.

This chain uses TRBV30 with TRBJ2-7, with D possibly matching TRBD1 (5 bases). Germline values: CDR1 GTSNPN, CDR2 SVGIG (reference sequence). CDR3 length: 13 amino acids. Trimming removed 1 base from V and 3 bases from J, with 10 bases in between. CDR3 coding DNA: TGTGCCTGGAGTGCTCGACAGAACTACGAGCAGTACTTC. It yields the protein CAWSARQNYEQYF.

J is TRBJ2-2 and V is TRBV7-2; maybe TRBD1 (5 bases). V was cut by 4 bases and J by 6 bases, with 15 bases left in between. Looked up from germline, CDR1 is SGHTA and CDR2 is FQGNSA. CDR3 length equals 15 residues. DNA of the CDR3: TGTGCCAGCAGCTATGACCCCAGGGTTCCCGGGGAGCTGTTTTTT. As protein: CASSYDPRVPGELFF.

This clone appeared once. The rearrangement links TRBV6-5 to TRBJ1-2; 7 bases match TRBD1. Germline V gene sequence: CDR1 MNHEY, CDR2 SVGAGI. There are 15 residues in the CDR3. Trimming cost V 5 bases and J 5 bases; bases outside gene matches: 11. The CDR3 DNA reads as TGTGCCAGCAGTCCACTCCCAGGGGGGAGATATGGCTACACCTTC. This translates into CASSPLPGGRYGYTF.

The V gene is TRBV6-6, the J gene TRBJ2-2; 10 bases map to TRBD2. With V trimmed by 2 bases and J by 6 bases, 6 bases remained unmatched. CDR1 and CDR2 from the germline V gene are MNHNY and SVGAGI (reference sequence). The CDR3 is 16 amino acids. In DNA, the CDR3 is TGTGCCAGCAGTTACGATCCTAGCGGGAGTGCCGGGGAGCTGTTTTTT. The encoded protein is CASSYDPSGSAGELFF.

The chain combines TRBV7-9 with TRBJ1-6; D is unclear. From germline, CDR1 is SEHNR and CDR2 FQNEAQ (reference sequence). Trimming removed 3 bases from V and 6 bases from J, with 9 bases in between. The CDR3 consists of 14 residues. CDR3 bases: TGTGCCAGCAGCTTGGGCGGGAGTAATTCACCCCTCCACTTT. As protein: CASSLGGSNSPLHF.

In DNA form, the CDR3 reads TGTGCCAGTTCGGACAGTTGGGTGACTGAAGCTTTCTTT. It codes for CASSDSWVTEAFF. This chain links TRBV6-6 with TRBJ1-1; D possibly corresponds to TRBD1 (6 bases). The germline V gene has CDR1 MNHNY and CDR2 SVGAGI (reference sequence). The V and J ends lost 9 bases and 5 bases respectively, with 16 bases between them. The CDR3 runs to 13 residues.

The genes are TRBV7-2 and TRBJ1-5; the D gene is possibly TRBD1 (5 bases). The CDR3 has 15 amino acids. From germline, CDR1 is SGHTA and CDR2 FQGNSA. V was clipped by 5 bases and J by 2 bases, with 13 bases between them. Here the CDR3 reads CASSKSGVRNQPQHF. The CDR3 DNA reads TGTGCCAGCAGCAAGTCGGGGGTACGCAATCAGCCCCAGCATTTT. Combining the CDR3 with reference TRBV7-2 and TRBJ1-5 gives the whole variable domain GAGVSQSPSNKVTEKGKDVELRCDPISGHTALYWYRQSLGQGLEFLIYFQGNSAPDKSGLPSDRFSAERTGGSVSTLTIQRTQQEDSAVYLCASSKSGVRNQPQHFGDGTRLSIL.